Presented here are 15 T cell receptor beta chains from one specimen sequenced in a study of CD8 T cells in ankylosing spondylitis. The study's findings and limits: Seemingly distinctive of ankylosing spondylitis blood was a TCR beta motif formed by eight highly homologous variants.

TCRdb ran MiXCR on the 5' RACE reads and lists one entry per CDR3 protein. The sample lists more than 650,000 distinct CDR3 sequences, 12% occurring once. No antigen is known for these receptors. Material: blood, either unsorted or a sorted T cell fraction (not recorded which). The receptors here all came from a male donor with ankylosing spondylitis.

The rearrangement links TRBV29-1 to TRBJ2-7; D could derive from TRBD1 or TRBD2 (5 bases each). The CDR3 is 12 residues long. V dropped 4 bases and J dropped 6 bases, with 13 bases sitting between them. The germline V gene has CDR1 SQVTM and CDR2 ANQGSEA. CDR3 sequence: CSVANAGGEQYF. DNA for the CDR3: TGCAGCGTTGCAAACGCTGGGGGCGAGCAGTACTTC.

The chain recombines TRBV20-1 with TRBJ2-7, with D uncertain. The V and J ends lost 2 bases and 2 bases respectively, with 4 bases between them. CDR1 is DFQATT, CDR2 SNEGSKA, per germline (reference sequence). The CDR3 loop spans 11 amino acids. CDR3 nucleotide sequence: TGCAGTGCTAGACCCGCCTACGAGCAGTACTTC. It is translated as CSARPAYEQYF.

V is TRBV28 and J is TRBJ2-1; 8 bases match TRBD2. Germline-derived CDR1 and CDR2 are MDHEN and SYDVKM. This CDR3 comprises 14 residues. With 8 bases clipped from V and 10 bases from J, the junction kept 13 bases outside the gene matches. CDR3 sequence: CASCPRVSGGEQFF. The CDR3 DNA follows: TGTGCCAGCTGCCCTAGGGTGAGCGGGGGAGAGCAGTTCTTC.

This clonotype was observed a few times. In DNA, the CDR3 is TGTGCCAGCAGCCGAACGGGACAGTACTCTGGAAACACCATATATTTT. It is translated as CASSRTGQYSGNTIYF. The chain joins TRBV7-2 to TRBJ1-3, with 7 bases aligning to TRBD1. Trimming cost V 5 bases and J 0 bases; bases outside gene matches: 7. Germline CDR1 is SGHTA and CDR2 is FQGNSA. The CDR3 consists of 16 residues.

This chain joins TRBV12-3 or TRBV12-4 and TRBJ1-1, with 9 nucleotides matching TRBD1. V shed 6 bases and J 2 bases; nucleotides not matched to a gene: 10. The CDR3 runs 16 residues. The CDR3 spells CASSRDRARPNTEAFF. The CDR3 nucleotides are TGTGCCAGCAGCCGGGACAGGGCTAGACCCAACACTGAAGCTTTCTTT.

This clonotype was seen at least ten times. The V call is TRBV20-1, the J call TRBJ2-7; 7 nucleotides match TRBD1. The CDR3 consists of 15 residues. Germline-derived CDR1 and CDR2 are DFQATT and SNEGSKA (reference sequence). The V gene end was trimmed by 5 bases and the J gene end by 3 bases; junction bases not matched to a gene: 13. Here the CDR3 reads CSAHPTGKEVYEQYF. The DNA of the CDR3 is TGCAGTGCTCACCCGACAGGGAAGGAAGTCTACGAGCAGTACTTC.

Only a few counts were recorded for this clonotype. The genes are TRBV7-2 and TRBJ2-7; a possible D gene is TRBD2 (6 bases). With 5 bases removed from V and 0 bases from J, the gap between germline ends came to 11 bases. The CDR3 totals 14 residues. CDR1 and CDR2 from the germline V gene are SGHTA and FQGNSA. The CDR3 region is CASSQRASSYEQYF. In nucleotides, the CDR3 is TGTGCCAGCAGCCAGCGGGCTAGCTCCTACGAGCAGTACTTC. The variable domain in full, with the rest retrieved from reference TRBV7-2 and TRBJ2-7, is GAGVSQSPSNKVTEKGKDVELRCDPISGHTALYWYRQSLGQGLEFLIYFQGNSAPDKSGLPSDRFSAERTGGSVSTLTIQRTQQEDSAVYLCASSQRASSYEQYFGPGTRLTVT.

The chain combines TRBV11-2 with TRBJ1-2; D call uncertain. The CDR3 runs 14 residues. Trimming cost V 0 bases and J 6 bases, with 11 bases left between them. Germline CDR1 reads SGHAT; CDR2 reads FQNNGV. The CDR3 DNA follows: TGTGCCAGCAGCTTAGATTCTCCACTTGATGGCTACACCTTC. Translated, it gives CASSLDSPLDGYTF.

The chain is built from TRBV6-5 and TRBJ2-7, with 7 positions matching TRBD1. The V segment lost 4 bases and the J segment 6 bases; nucleotides outside the gene matches: 6. Germline CDR1 and CDR2: MNHEY and SVGAGI. This CDR3 contains 13 residues. The CDR3 loop reads CASSFPRGSEQYF. CDR3 coding DNA: TGTGCCAGCAGTTTCCCCAGGGGGAGCGAGCAGTACTTC.

Ten or more counts support this clonotype. The V gene is TRBV20-1, the J gene TRBJ1-1; a possible D gene is TRBD1 (6 bases). The ends were cut back, 6 bases at V and 4 bases at J, with 15 bases in the middle. The CDR3 covers 13 residues. Per the germline V gene, CDR1 is DFQATT and CDR2 is SNEGSKA (reference sequence). The CDR3 coding sequence is TGCAGTGCGTCCAGGGGAGGGGTCACTGAAGCTTTCTTT. This translates into CSASRGGVTEAFF.

This clonotype was counted only a few times. The chain uses TRBV5-1 and TRBJ2-1; 10 positions agree with TRBD2. J lost 8 bases, V lost 7 bases, and 6 bases had no gene match. From germline, CDR1 is SGHRS and CDR2 YFSETQ. CDR3 length: 13 residues. CDR3 sequence: CASAGTSAYEQFF. The CDR3 nucleotides are TGCGCCAGCGCCGGGACTAGCGCCTATGAGCAGTTCTTC. Full variable domain (missing parts from reference TRBV5-1 and TRBJ2-1): KAGVTQTPRYLIKTRGQQVTLSCSPISGHRSVSWYQQTPGQGLQFLFEYFSETQRNKGNFPGRFSGRQFSNSRSEMNVSTLELGDSALYLCASAGTSAYEQFFGPGTRLTVL.

This clonotype was seen a handful of times. The gene calls are TRBV18 and TRBJ2-7; perhaps TRBD2 as D (5 bases). V lost 0 bases and J 4 bases, leaving 10 bases between the germline ends. The CDR3 is 14 residues long. Germline CDR1 and CDR2: KGHSH and LQKENI. CDR3 bases: TGTGCCAGCTCACCACCACAACAGCGGTACGAGCAGTACTTC. This sequence encodes CASSPPQQRYEQYF.

The chain couples TRBV7-2 to TRBJ2-1, with 8 bases aligning to TRBD2. CDR3 length equals 15 residues. The trim removed 7 bases at V and 2 bases at J, leaving 7 bases unmatched. In germline, CDR1 is SGHTA, CDR2 FQGNSA. This chain's CDR3 is CASTSRAGAYNEQFF. Written as DNA, the CDR3 is TGTGCCAGCACCAGTCGAGCGGGGGCCTACAATGAGCAGTTCTTC.

The gene calls are TRBV20-1 and TRBJ2-1; tentatively, D is TRBD2 (6 bases). V dropped 5 bases and J dropped 9 bases, with 14 bases sitting between them. Germline assignment: CDR1 DFQATT and CDR2 SNEGSKA (reference sequence). The CDR3 runs to 12 residues. This CDR3 reads CSAVLGRGEQFF. CDR3 coding DNA: TGCAGTGCTGTGCTGGGGCGGGGTGAGCAGTTCTTC.

J is TRBJ2-7 and V is TRBV7-9; D is perhaps TRBD1 (6 bases). CDR1 SEHNR and CDR2 FQNEAQ come from the germline V gene (reference sequence). The V gene lost 7 bases and the J gene lost 0 bases, with 16 bases spanning the gap. The CDR3 has 15 residues. CDR3 in amino acids: CASTIWQGHSYEQYF. The DNA for the CDR3 is TGTGCCAGCACTATATGGCAGGGGCACTCCTACGAGCAGTACTTC.